This entry lists 11 T cell receptor beta chains sequenced from one sample in a study of OX40 agonist ivuxolimab in advanced cancers. Clones were sequenced by immunoSEQ multiplex PCR, and TCRdb holds only the in-frame ones, with some missing. The table records under 80,000 clones, 90% to 95% of them present only once. This material consisted of CD4+ or CD8+ T cells sorted from blood, taken in a trial of the OX40 agonist ivuxolimab. Receptor source: an adult with an advanced solid tumor such as melanoma, head and neck, liver or kidney cancer.

The genes are TRBV9 and TRBJ2-5; D not resolved. The CDR3 has 14 amino acids. Trimming cost V 0 bases and J 5 bases, with 11 bases left between them. CDR1 is SGDLS and CDR2 is YYNGEE in the germline V gene. CDR3: CASSVDQISETQYF. The CDR3 nucleotides read TGTGCCAGCAGCGTAGATCAGATAAGCGAGACCCAGTACTTC.

J is TRBJ2-3 and V is TRBV5-8; D is possibly TRBD1 (5 bases). CDR3 size: 15 residues. CDR1 is SGHTS and CDR2 is YDEGEE in the germline V gene. V lost 2 bases to trimming and J lost 3 bases, with 13 bases between them. As DNA, the CDR3 is TGTGCCAGCAGCTTAGGCAGGGAAGGGACAGATACGCAGTATTTT. Its translation is CASSLGREGTDTQYF. Full variable domain (rest looked up from reference TRBV5-8 and TRBJ2-3): EAGVTQSPTHLIKTRGQQATLRCSPISGHTSVYWYQQALGLGLQFLLWYDEGEERNRGNFPPRFSGRQFPNYSSELNVNALELEDSALYLCASSLGREGTDTQYFGPGTRLTVL.

This chain joins TRBV2 and TRBJ2-1, with TRBD1 matching over 7 bases. This CDR3 is 13 amino acids long. The V gene end was trimmed by 7 bases and the J gene end by 5 bases; junction bases not matched to a gene: 5. CDR1 is SNHLY, CDR2 FYNNEI, per germline. In DNA form, the CDR3 reads TGTGCCAGCACAGGGGGAGCGGACAATGAGCAGTTCTTC. Its protein is CASTGGADNEQFF.

The chain is built from TRBV18 and TRBJ2-1; 12 bases match TRBD2. V shed 0 bases and J 6 bases; nucleotides not matched to a gene: 3. The CDR3 totals 16 residues. Germline CDR1 KGHSH, CDR2 LQKENI. The CDR3 DNA sequence: TGTGCCAGCTCACCACCTCTAGCGGGAGGGCTCAATGAGCAGTTCTTC. The encoded protein is CASSPPLAGGLNEQFF.

The chain links TRBV6-4 to TRBJ2-1; possibly TRBD2 for D (6 bases). The CDR3 has 15 amino acids. Trimming shortened V by 3 bases and J by 2 bases, and 11 bases separated the two germline ends. Looked up from germline, CDR1 is MRHNA and CDR2 is SNTAGT. CDR3 in amino acids: CASSEGGGPYNEQFF. Here the CDR3 DNA reads TGTGCCAGCAGTGAGGGGGGAGGACCCTACAATGAGCAGTTCTTC.

V usage is TRBV7-2 and J usage is TRBJ2-5; D is unresolved. The germline V and J ends were trimmed by 1 base and 5 bases, with 5 bases remaining between them. This CDR3 has 12 residues. CDR1 and CDR2 from the germline V gene are SGHTA and FQGNSA. In DNA, the CDR3 is TGTGCCAGCAGCTTAGTTGGGGAGACCCAGTACTTC. Protein sequence: CASSLVGETQYF.

This rearrangement joins TRBV9 to TRBJ2-2, with D possibly being TRBD1 or TRBD2 (5 bases each). CDR3 length equals 15 residues. Trimming removed 3 bases from V and 7 bases from J, with 16 bases in between. Germline V gives CDR1 SGDLS, CDR2 YYNGEE. The chain's CDR3 is CASSGKGSLIGELFF. For the CDR3, the DNA is TGTGCCAGCAGCGGTAAGGGGAGTCTTATCGGGGAGCTGTTTTTT.

This sequence joins TRBV7-2 and TRBJ1-2, with a possible D match to TRBD1 (5 bases). Deletions cut 0 bases from V and 8 bases from J, with 19 bases between. CDR3 size: 16 residues. Germline lookup yields CDR1 SGHTA and CDR2 FQGNSA. The CDR3 here is CASSLAAPPGLYGYTF. CDR3 DNA sequence: TGTGCCAGCAGCTTAGCGGCCCCCCCAGGGCTATACGGCTACACCTTC.

To note about this clone: Its ends do not fully match the called genes, so a read error is possible. V gene TRBV7-2 combines with J gene TRBJ2-3; D not certain. Germline CDR1 SGHTA, CDR2 FQGNSA. This CDR3 spans 9 amino acids. CDR3 in DNA: TGTGCCAGCAGCGAAGGCGCGGAATTC. Residues: CASSEGAEF.

The chain is built from TRBV28 and TRBJ1-3; D not resolved. V was trimmed by 1 base and J by 0 bases, leaving 7 bases between them. Per the germline V gene, CDR1 is MDHEN and CDR2 is SYDVKM. There are 15 residues in the CDR3. CDR3 sequence: CASSLFSSSGNTIYF. For the CDR3, the DNA is TGTGCCAGCAGTTTATTCTCGTCCTCTGGAAACACCATATATTTT.

J is TRBJ1-1 and V is TRBV6-5; 8 positions agree with TRBD1. V lost 6 bases to trimming and J lost 5 bases; unmatched junction nucleotides: 11. Germline lookup yields CDR1 MNHEY and CDR2 SVGAGI. This CDR3 comprises 15 residues. The CDR3 DNA is TGTGCCAGCAGCCCACAGGGGGAGGGGAGAACTGAAGCTTTCTTT. This translates into CASSPQGEGRTEAFF.